The 13 T cell receptor beta chains below all came from one sample that was sequenced in a study of shared clonotypes between healthy human individuals. Clones were sequenced by immunoSEQ multiplex PCR, and TCRdb holds only the in-frame ones, with some missing. The table records some 490,000 clones, around 85% of them present only once. Material for sequencing was PBMCs. The receptors originated from a woman aged 40 to 50 in good health. Some clones in this sample may be carry-over from other donors' samples.

The chain joins TRBV7-3 to TRBJ2-5; a weak D match, TRBD1 (6 bases). The CDR3 runs to 14 residues. Per the germline V gene, CDR1 is SGHTA and CDR2 is FQGTGA. Trimming cost V 5 bases and J 2 bases, with 12 bases left between them. CDR3 region: CASSQQGPQETQYF. In DNA, the CDR3 is TGTGCCAGCAGCCAACAGGGCCCGCAAGAGACCCAGTACTTC.

The chain carries TRBV2 and TRBJ2-2; D gene unclear. Between the trimmed V and J ends, which lost 3 bases and 7 bases, there was a span of 6 bases. Germline V gene data show CDR1 as SNHLY and CDR2 as FYNNEI. The CDR3 has 12 amino acids. CDR3 nucleotides: TGTGCCAGCAGTGAGGGTGTCGGGGAGCTGTTTTTT. Encoded protein: CASSEGVGELFF.

Note on this clone: One base away lies a much larger clone, so this may be a sequencing read error. The chain uses TRBV11-2 and TRBJ2-6; D uncertain. The germline gives CDR1 SGHAT, CDR2 FQNNGV. V was shortened by 1 base and J by 2 bases, with 3 bases between the two germline ends. This CDR3 spans 14 amino acids. The chain's CDR3 is CASSLVTGANVLTF. CDR3 in DNA: TGTGCCAGCAGCTTAGTTACTGGGGCCAACGTCCTGACTTTC.

The gene calls are TRBV6-5 and TRBJ2-1; 10 nucleotides match TRBD1. Germline loops: CDR1 MNHEY, CDR2 SVGAGI. The CDR3 is 15 residues long. The ends lost 2 bases at V and 6 bases at J; junction bases unmatched: 4. CDR3 sequence: CASSYPGTGVNEQFF. CDR3 DNA: TGTGCCAGCAGTTACCCCGGGACAGGGGTCAATGAGCAGTTCTTC.

This sequence joins TRBV29-1 and TRBJ2-2, with TRBD2 matching 14 bases. CDR3 length: 15 amino acids. The V gene end was trimmed by 6 bases and the J gene end by 6 bases; junction bases not matched to a gene: 6. Germline V CDR1 and CDR2: SQVTM, ANQGSEA. The CDR3 coding sequence is TGCAGCGTCGGGACTAGCGGGAGTCGCGCCGGGGAGCTGTTTTTT. This encodes CSVGTSGSRAGELFF.

The chain uses TRBV21-1 and TRBJ2-1; the table calls TRBD2, which could not be checked here. TRBV21-1 is deemed a pseudogene. This CDR3 region has 16 residues. CDR3 sequence reads: CASSKEPSGRGNEQFF. As DNA, the CDR3 is TGTGCCAGCAGCAAAGAGCCTAGCGGGAGGGGCAATGAGCAGTTCTTC.

The chain joins TRBV11-2 to TRBJ2-1; tentatively, D is TRBD1 or TRBD2 (6 bases each). Germline V lookup: CDR1 SGHAT, CDR2 FQNNGV. The CDR3 runs to 18 residues. Between the trimmed V and J ends, which lost 0 bases and 8 bases, there was a span of 23 bases. CDR3 DNA: TGTGCCAGCAGCTTAGATCTAAGAATGTTGGGGGGCGCCGATGAGCAGTTCTTC. Its protein is CASSLDLRMLGGADEQFF.

This chain uses TRBV28 with TRBJ2-4, with 9 nucleotides matching TRBD1. The CDR3 has 18 residues. The junction had 20 bases not matched to a gene; V was cut back by 6 bases and J by 8 bases. Per germline, CDR1 MDHEN and CDR2 SYDVKM. CDR3 amino acids: CASSMGLQGALFRDIQYF. The CDR3 DNA follows: TGTGCCAGCAGCATGGGTCTACAGGGGGCACTTTTTAGAGACATTCAGTACTTC.

This rearrangement joins TRBV7-2 to TRBJ1-2; D gene uncertain. The V gene lost 3 bases and the J gene lost 0 bases, with 11 bases spanning the gap. CDR1 is SGHTA and CDR2 is FQGNSA in the germline V gene. There are 15 residues in the CDR3. In DNA form, the CDR3 reads TGTGCCAGCAGCTTCGGTCGGGGTACTAACTATGGCTACACCTTC. Translated: CASSFGRGTNYGYTF.

This clone was seen a single time. A far larger clone is just one base off, so this is likely a read error. This specimen includes other DNA sequences encoding the same CDR3. CDR3 coding DNA: TGTGCCAGCAGCTTTTCCCGGACGGGGACCACCGGGGAGCTGTTTTTT. It yields the protein CASSFSRTGTTGELFF. V gene TRBV7-9 combines with J gene TRBJ2-2; D may match TRBD1 or TRBD2 (5 bases each). Germline CDR1 is SEHNR and CDR2 is FQNEAQ (reference sequence). Trimming removed 3 bases at V and 4 bases at J, with 15 bases between. The CDR3 extends over 16 amino acids.

Regarding this clone: A far larger clone is one base from this, pointing to a likely read error. V is TRBV28 and J is TRBJ1-4; 7 positions agree with TRBD1. This CDR3 is 12 amino acids long. With 5 bases clipped from V and 8 bases from J, the junction kept 2 bases outside the gene matches. The germline gives CDR1 MDHEN, CDR2 SYDVKM. CDR3 bases: TGTGCCAGCAGTACGGACAGGGAAAAACTGTTTTTT. It translates to CASSTDREKLFF.

This clone has only one observation. The chain has TRBV11-2 and TRBJ2-1; 8 bases map to TRBD2. CDR1 is SGHAT and CDR2 is FQNNGV in the germline V gene. Losses at the gene ends were 5 bases for V and 8 bases for J; bases not matched to a gene: 11. There are 15 residues in the CDR3. CDR3: CASSPTGLVSDEQFF. DNA for the CDR3: TGTGCCAGCAGCCCGACGGGACTAGTTTCGGATGAGCAGTTCTTC.

V is TRBV5-5 and J is TRBJ2-7; D gene unclear. In germline, CDR1 is SGHKS, CDR2 YYEKEE (reference sequence). This CDR3 is built from 14 residues. V was trimmed by 0 bases and J by 7 bases, leaving 14 bases between them. Here the CDR3 reads CASSLGLAPWEQYF. CDR3 in DNA: TGTGCCAGCAGCTTGGGCCTCGCGCCTTGGGAGCAGTACTTC.